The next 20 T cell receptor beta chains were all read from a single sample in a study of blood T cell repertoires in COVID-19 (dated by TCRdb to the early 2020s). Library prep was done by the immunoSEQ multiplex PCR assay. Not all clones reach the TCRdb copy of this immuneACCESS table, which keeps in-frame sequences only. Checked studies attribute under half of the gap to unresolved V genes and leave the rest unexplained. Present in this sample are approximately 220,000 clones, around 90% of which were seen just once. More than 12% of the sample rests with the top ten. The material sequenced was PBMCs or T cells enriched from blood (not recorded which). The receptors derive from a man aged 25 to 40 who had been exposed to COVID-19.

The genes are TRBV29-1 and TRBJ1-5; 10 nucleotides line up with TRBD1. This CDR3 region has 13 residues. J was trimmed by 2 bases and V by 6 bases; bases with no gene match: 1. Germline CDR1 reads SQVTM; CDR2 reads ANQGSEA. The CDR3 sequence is CSVGTGGNQPQHF. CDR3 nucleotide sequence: TGCAGCGTAGGGACAGGGGGCAATCAGCCCCAGCATTTT.

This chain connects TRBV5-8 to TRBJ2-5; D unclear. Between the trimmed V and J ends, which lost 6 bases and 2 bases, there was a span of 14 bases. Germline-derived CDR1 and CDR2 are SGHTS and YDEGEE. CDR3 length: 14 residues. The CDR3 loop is CASTNRVTQETQYF. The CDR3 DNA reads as TGTGCCAGCACCAATCGGGTTACGCAAGAGACCCAGTACTTC.

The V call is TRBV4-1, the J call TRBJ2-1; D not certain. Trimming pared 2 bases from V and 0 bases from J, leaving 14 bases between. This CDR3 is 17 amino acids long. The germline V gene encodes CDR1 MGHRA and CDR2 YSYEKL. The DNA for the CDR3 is TGCGCCAGCAGCCAAATTAGACTCAAAAGCTCCTACAATGAGCAGTTCTTC. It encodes CASSQIRLKSSYNEQFF.

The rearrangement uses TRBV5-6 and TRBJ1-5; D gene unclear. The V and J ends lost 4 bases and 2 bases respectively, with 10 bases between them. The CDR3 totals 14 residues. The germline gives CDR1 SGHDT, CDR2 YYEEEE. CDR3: CASSHMVGNQPQHF. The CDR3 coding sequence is TGTGCCAGCAGCCATATGGTAGGCAATCAGCCCCAGCATTTT.

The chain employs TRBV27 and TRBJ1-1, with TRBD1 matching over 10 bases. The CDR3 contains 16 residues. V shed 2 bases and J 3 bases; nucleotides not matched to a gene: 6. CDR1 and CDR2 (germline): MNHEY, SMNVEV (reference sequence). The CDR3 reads CASSLGQGVPYTEAFF. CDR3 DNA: TGTGCCAGCAGTTTAGGACAGGGGGTTCCGTACACTGAAGCTTTCTTT.

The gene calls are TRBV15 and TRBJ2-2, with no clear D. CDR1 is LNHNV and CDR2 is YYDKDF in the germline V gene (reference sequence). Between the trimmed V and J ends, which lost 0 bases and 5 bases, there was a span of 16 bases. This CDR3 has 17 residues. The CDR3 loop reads CATSRDQAAFRTGELFF. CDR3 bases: TGTGCCACCAGCAGAGATCAGGCAGCCTTTCGGACCGGGGAGCTGTTTTTT.

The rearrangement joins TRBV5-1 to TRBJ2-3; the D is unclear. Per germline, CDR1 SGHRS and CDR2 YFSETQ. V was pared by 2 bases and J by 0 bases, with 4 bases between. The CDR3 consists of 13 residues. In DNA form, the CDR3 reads TGCGCCAGCAGCTTTTCTAGCACAGATACGCAGTATTTT. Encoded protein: CASSFSSTDTQYF.

In DNA form, the CDR3 reads TGTGCCAGTAGTATTCGGGGGGCCCCAGCCTGGTGGCAGTACTTC. It is translated as CASSIRGAPAWWQYF. The rearrangement uses TRBV19 and TRBJ2-7; tentatively, D is TRBD2 (7 bases). CDR1 is LNHDA and CDR2 is SQIVND in the germline V gene (reference sequence). This CDR3 is built from 15 residues. V dropped 3 bases and J dropped 9 bases, with 21 bases sitting between them. Full variable domain (remainder filled in from reference TRBV19 and TRBJ2-7): DGGITQSPKYLFRKEGQNVTLSCEQNLNHDAMYWYRQDPGQGLRLIYYSQIVNDFQKGDIAEGYSVSREKKESFPLTVTSAQKNPTAFYLCASSIRGAPAWWQYFGPGTRLTVT.

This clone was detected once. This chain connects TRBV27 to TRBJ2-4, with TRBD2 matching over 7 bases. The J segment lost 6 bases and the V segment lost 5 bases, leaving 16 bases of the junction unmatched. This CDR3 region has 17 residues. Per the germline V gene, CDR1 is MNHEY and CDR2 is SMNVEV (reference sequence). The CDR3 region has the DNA TGTGCCAGCAGTCCAAAAGCCCCTCCCGGGGGGACAAACATTCAGTACTTC. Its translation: CASSPKAPPGGTNIQYF.

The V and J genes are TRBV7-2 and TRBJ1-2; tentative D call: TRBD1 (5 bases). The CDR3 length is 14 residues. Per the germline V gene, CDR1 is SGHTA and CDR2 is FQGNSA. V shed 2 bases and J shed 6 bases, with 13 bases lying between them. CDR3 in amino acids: CASSLLWGRDGYTF. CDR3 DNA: TGTGCCAGCAGCTTACTGTGGGGGAGGGATGGCTACACCTTC.

The CDR3 protein is CASSAVSGSGEKLFF. For the CDR3, the DNA is TGTGCCAGCAGCGCCGTCTCCGGCTCGGGGGAAAAACTGTTTTTT. The V gene is TRBV7-6, the J gene TRBJ1-4; D not certain. Deletions cut 5 bases from V and 8 bases from J, with 18 bases between. Germline lookup yields CDR1 SGHVS and CDR2 FNYEAQ. There are 15 residues in the CDR3.

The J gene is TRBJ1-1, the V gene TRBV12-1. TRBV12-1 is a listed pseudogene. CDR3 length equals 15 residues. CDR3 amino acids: CASSFEKGGGTEAFF. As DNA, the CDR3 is TGTGCCAGCAGCTTCGAGAAAGGAGGAGGAACTGAAGCTTTCTTT.

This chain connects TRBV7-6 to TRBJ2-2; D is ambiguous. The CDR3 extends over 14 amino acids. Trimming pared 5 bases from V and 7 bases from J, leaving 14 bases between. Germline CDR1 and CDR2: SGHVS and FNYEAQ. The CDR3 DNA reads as TGTGCCAGCAGCCCCGAGAGTAGAGTCGGGGAGCTGTTTTTT. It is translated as CASSPESRVGELFF. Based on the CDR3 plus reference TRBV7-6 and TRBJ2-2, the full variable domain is GAGVSQSPRYKVTKRGQDVALRCDPISGHVSLYWYRQALGQGPEFLTYFNYEAQQDKSGLPNDRFSAERPEGSISTLTIQRTEQRDSAMYRCASSPESRVGELFFGEGSRLTVL.

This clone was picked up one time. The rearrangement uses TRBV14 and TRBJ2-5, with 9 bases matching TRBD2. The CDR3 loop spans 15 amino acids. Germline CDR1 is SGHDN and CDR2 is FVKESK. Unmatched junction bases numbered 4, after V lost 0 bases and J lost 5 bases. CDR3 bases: TGTGCCAGCAGCCAAGATGGGACTAGCCAGGAGACCCAGTACTTC. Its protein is CASSQDGTSQETQYF.

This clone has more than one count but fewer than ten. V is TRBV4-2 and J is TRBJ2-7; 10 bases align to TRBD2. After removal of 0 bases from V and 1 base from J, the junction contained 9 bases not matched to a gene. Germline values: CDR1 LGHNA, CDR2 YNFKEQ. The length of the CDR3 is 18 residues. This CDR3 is CASSQDQASGGRSYEQYF. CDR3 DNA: TGTGCCAGCAGCCAAGATCAGGCTAGCGGGGGTCGATCCTACGAGCAGTACTTC.

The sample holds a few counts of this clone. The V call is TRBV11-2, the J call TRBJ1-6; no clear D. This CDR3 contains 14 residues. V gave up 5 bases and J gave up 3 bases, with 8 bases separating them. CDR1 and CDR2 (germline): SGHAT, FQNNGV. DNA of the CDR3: TGTGCCAGCAGCCGGGTCCTCTATAATTCACCCCTCCACTTT. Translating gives CASSRVLYNSPLHF.

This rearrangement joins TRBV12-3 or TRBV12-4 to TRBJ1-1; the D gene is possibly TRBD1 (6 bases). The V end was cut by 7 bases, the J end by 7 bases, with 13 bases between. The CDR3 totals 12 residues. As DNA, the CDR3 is TGTGCCAGCACCGAGGGGGTCGGTGAAGCTTTCTTT. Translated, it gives CASTEGVGEAFF.

Here the CDR3 DNA reads TGTGCCAGCAGCTTGGAGGGACAGGGGAATGAAAAACTGTTTTTT. Residues: CASSLEGQGNEKLFF. V gene TRBV5-5 combines with J gene TRBJ1-4, with 10 nucleotides matching TRBD1. This CDR3 is 15 amino acids long. Germline assignment: CDR1 SGHKS and CDR2 YYEKEE (reference sequence). Unmatched junction bases numbered 1, after V lost 0 bases and J lost 5 bases.

Here the CDR3 DNA reads TGCGCCAGCAATCCTTCAGGGGCTCGACAGGGGAATGAGCAGTTCTTC. Protein product: CASNPSGARQGNEQFF. The V gene is TRBV5-1, the J gene TRBJ2-1, with 8 bases that match TRBD1. Losses at the gene ends were 6 bases for V and 7 bases for J; bases not matched to a gene: 15. The CDR3 spans 16 residues. Per the germline V gene, CDR1 is SGHRS and CDR2 is YFSETQ.

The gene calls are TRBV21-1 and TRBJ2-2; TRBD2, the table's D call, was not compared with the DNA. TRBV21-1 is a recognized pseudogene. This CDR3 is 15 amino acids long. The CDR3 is CASGFSGENTGELFF. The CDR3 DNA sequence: TGTGCCAGCGGCTTTAGCGGGGAGAACACCGGGGAGCTGTTTTTT.